The present T cell receptor (beta chain) was sequenced within a study of shared clonotypes between healthy human individuals. General study results and limits: Blood was the sole source, and tissue repertoires probably differ.

The germline V gene has CDR1 GTSNPN and CDR2 SVGIG (reference sequence). The CDR3 runs to 13 residues. The V gene lost 1 base and the J gene lost 10 bases, with 14 bases spanning the gap. To note about this clone: Its antigen is as yet unknown.

It was at deep level that the assay was run. Genomic DNA (from each subset) was split evenly across several immunoSEQ plates. The method was immunoSEQ multiplex PCR; TCRdb's version includes in-frame clones alone and lacks a portion of them. The data show 450,000 to 500,000 clones, about 84% seen once. The sequence was collected from a woman aged 40 to 50 in good health. Some clones in this sample may be carry-over from other donors' samples. The chain uses TRBV30 and TRBJ2-1; a weak D match, TRBD2 (6 bases). Sequenced material: PBMCs. DNA of the CDR3: TGTGCCTGGAGTGAGACGGGAGTCGGGGAGCAGTTCTTC. This sequence encodes CAWSETGVGEQFF.